This TCR beta chain was sequenced during a study of CD8 T cells in Susac syndrome. Included as multiple sclerosis controls were treatment-naive patients who had stable or active relapsing-remitting disease. Turning to this clonotype: Its specificity is unknown.

Random-hexamer reverse transcription was applied to roughly 0.5 to 1 ug RNA. The amplification used immunoSEQ multiplex PCR on TCR beta CDR3; it spanned 54 Vbeta and 13 Jbeta. MiXCR, run by TCRdb on the immunoSEQ multiplex PCR reads, gives a single entry per CDR3 protein. The data hold some 400,000 distinct CDR3 sequences, with around 85% observed a single time. V shed 5 bases and J shed 5 bases, with 15 bases lying between them. The CDR3 runs to 15 residues. The germline gives CDR1 LNHDA, CDR2 SQIVND (reference sequence). General observations from the study: The number of individuals included in the study's TCR sequencing and HLA analysis was acknowledged as relatively small.

This TCR was recovered from a human donor with multiple sclerosis. The sample comprised CD8+ T cells from PBMCs. This sequence joins TRBV19 and TRBJ1-4, with D possibly matching TRBD1 (5 bases). The CDR3 reads CASSHSGDGNEKLFF. As DNA, the CDR3 is TGTGCCAGTAGTCATTCCGGGGACGGGAATGAAAAACTGTTTTTT.